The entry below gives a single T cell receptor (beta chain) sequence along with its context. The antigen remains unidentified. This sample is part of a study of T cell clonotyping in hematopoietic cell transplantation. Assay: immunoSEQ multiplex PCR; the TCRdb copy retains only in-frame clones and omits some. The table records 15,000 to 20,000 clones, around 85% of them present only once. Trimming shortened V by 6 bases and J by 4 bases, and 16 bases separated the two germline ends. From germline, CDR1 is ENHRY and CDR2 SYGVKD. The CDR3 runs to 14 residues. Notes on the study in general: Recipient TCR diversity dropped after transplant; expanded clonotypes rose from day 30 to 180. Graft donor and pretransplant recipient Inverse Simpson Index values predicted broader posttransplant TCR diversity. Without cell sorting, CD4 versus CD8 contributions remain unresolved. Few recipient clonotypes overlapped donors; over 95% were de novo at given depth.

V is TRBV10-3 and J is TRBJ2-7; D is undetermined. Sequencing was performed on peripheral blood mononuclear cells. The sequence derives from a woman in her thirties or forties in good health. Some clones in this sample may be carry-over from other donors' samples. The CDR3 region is CAISEDVLVYEQYF. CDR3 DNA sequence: TGTGCCATCAGCGAGGACGTCCTGGTTTACGAGCAGTACTTC.